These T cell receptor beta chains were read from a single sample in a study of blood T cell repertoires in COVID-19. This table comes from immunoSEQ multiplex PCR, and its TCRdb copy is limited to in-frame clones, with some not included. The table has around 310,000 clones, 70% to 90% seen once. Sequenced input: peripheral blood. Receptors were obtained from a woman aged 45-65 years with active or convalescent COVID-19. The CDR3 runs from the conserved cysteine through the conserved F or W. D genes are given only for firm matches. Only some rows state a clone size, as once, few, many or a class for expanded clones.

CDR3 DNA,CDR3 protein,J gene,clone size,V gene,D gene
TGTGCCAGCAGCCAGTCCTCGCTTGGGGCCAACGTCCTGACTTTC,CASSQSSLGANVLTF,TRBJ2-6,NA,TRBV6-6,NA
TGTGCCAGCAGCCATCGTCTAGAGAGAGAGACCCAGTACTTC,CASSHRLERETQYF,TRBJ2-5,once,TRBV7-2,NA
TGTGCCAGCAGCCCGGGGAGCTCCTACGAGCAGTACTTC,CASSPGSSYEQYF,TRBJ2-7,NA,TRBV27,NA
TGTGCCAGCAGCCAAGAAACTCACGAGCAGTACTTC,CASSQETHEQYF,TRBJ2-7,NA,TRBV3-1/TRBV3-2,NA
TGTGCCAGCAGTGAAGGGGTCAGGGTTATGTTCTTT,CASSEGVRVMFF,TRBJ1-1,NA,TRBV2,NA
TGTGCTAGTGGTCTGGGGACAGCCGAACGTAATGAGCAGTTCTTC,CASGLGTAERNEQFF,TRBJ2-1,NA,TRBV12-5,TRBD1
TGTGCCAGCAGCCCCAGGGGGCAGAAAAATGAAAAACTGTTTTTT,CASSPRGQKNEKLFF,TRBJ1-4,NA,TRBV7-2,TRBD1
TGCAGCGTCGTACCCCGGGACAGGGGAAACACCATATATTTT,CSVVPRDRGNTIYF,TRBJ1-3,NA,TRBV29-1,TRBD1
TGTGCCTGGAGTTCGGGACAGCATAGCAATCAGCCCCAGCATTTT,CAWSSGQHSNQPQHF,TRBJ1-5,NA,TRBV30,TRBD1
TGTGCCAGCAGTCCCCAATACCGACAGGCCACTGAAGCTTTCTTT,CASSPQYRQATEAFF,TRBJ1-1,NA,TRBV6-5,NA
TGTGCCAGCTCGTTGAGACTGTTCGAGCAGTACTTC,CASSLRLFEQYF,TRBJ2-7,NA,TRBV6-5,NA
TGCGCCAGCAGCCGGGAGGGCACCGGGGAGCTGTTTTTT,CASSREGTGELFF,TRBJ2-2,NA,TRBV5-1,TRBD2
TGTGCCAGTAGTATAGGGGACAATAGCAATCAGCCCCAGCATTTT,CASSIGDNSNQPQHF,TRBJ1-5,NA,TRBV19,NA
TGTGCCAGCAGCTTGGATCCCAAGAGCTCTGGAAACACCATATATTTT,CASSLDPKSSGNTIYF,TRBJ1-3,NA,TRBV5-4,NA
TGTGCCAGCAGTGAGGCAGGGATTCATGGCTACACCTTC,CASSEAGIHGYTF,TRBJ1-2,NA,TRBV2,NA
TGTGCTAGTGGTCGGCCGGGACAGTACTCCTACGAGCAGTACTTC,CASGRPGQYSYEQYF,TRBJ2-7,NA,TRBV12-5,TRBD1
TGTGCCAGCTCACCGCCAGGGGGTAGCAATCAGCCCCAGCATTTT,CASSPPGGSNQPQHF,TRBJ1-5,NA,TRBV18,TRBD1
TGTGCCAGCAGCTTCCGGGACAGGTCTAGCGCAGTCCTGACTTTC,CASSFRDRSSAVLTF,TRBJ2-6,once,TRBV7-8,TRBD1
TGCGCCAGCAGCTTGGCTGAGTGGGGAGGGGCTAATGAAAAACTGTTTTTT,CASSLAEWGGANEKLFF,TRBJ1-4,NA,TRBV5-1,NA
TGTGCCAGCAGCTACCCCTGGGGGGGAACTAGGGACACTGAAGCTTTCTTT,CASSYPWGGTRDTEAFF,TRBJ1-1,NA,TRBV7-8,NA
TGTGCCAGTGGGGACAAACCCTATGGCTACACCTTC,CASGDKPYGYTF,TRBJ1-2,NA,TRBV19,NA
TGTGCCAGCAGCGCTAGCGGAGCCGGGGAGCTGTTTTTT,CASSASGAGELFF,TRBJ2-2,NA,TRBV13,TRBD2
TGTGCCAGCAGTTACTACAGGGGTGAGCTTCTCAGCTACTCCTACAATGAGCAGTTCTTC,CASSYYRGELLSYSYNEQFF,TRBJ2-1,NA,TRBV6-2/TRBV6-3,TRBD1
TGTGCCAGCCTAAGCGGACCAGTGGATGAGCAGTTCTTC,CASLSGPVDEQFF,TRBJ2-1,NA,TRBV7-9,NA
TGTGCCAGCGGGGGGAATGAGCAGTTCTTC,CASGGNEQFF,TRBJ2-1,NA,TRBV7-9,NA
TGTGCCAGCAGTTTAAGGAGAAATGGGGCTTACGAGCAGTACTTC,CASSLRRNGAYEQYF,TRBJ2-7,NA,TRBV27,NA
TGTGCCAGCAGCTTGGCGGAGACCCAGTACTTC,CASSLAETQYF,TRBJ2-5,few,TRBV5-4,NA
TGTGCCAGCAGTAGCCGGGGGAGAGGGCCGCCGGAGACCCAGTACTTC,CASSSRGRGPPETQYF,TRBJ2-5,NA,TRBV2,NA
TGTGCCAGCAGTTTACCAGGCCTGGGAGACACTGAAGCTTTCTTT,CASSLPGLGDTEAFF,TRBJ1-1,NA,TRBV28,NA
TGTGCCAGCAGTACAGGGGGTAACTATGGCTACACCTTC,CASSTGGNYGYTF,TRBJ1-2,NA,TRBV28,TRBD1
TGTGCCAGCAGCCAAGATTTGGGGACAAACGTTCACGAGCAGTACTTC,CASSQDLGTNVHEQYF,TRBJ2-7,NA,TRBV4-2,NA
TGTGCCAGCAGCCCGGGGGGGGCCCTCCCCTATGGCTACACCTTC,CASSPGGALPYGYTF,TRBJ1-2,NA,TRBV7-9,NA
TGTGCCAGCAGTTACCACATCAAGCGAGGGTTTGGCTACGAGCAGTACTTC,CASSYHIKRGFGYEQYF,TRBJ2-7,NA,TRBV6-2/TRBV6-3,NA
TGTGCCAGCAGTTCCCCCGACAGCCACTCCTACGAGCAGTACTTC,CASSSPDSHSYEQYF,TRBJ2-7,NA,TRBV28,NA
TGTGCCACCAGTGACCCGCCCCCCCGGTATGGCTACACCTTC,CATSDPPPRYGYTF,TRBJ1-2,NA,TRBV24-1,NA
TGTGCCAGCATTCAAACGGGTGCTCATGGCTACACCTTC,CASIQTGAHGYTF,TRBJ1-2,NA,TRBV28,NA
TGTGCCAGCAGTTTGGGTGTATCGAGGTTGGACACTGAAGCTTTCTTT,CASSLGVSRLDTEAFF,TRBJ1-1,few,TRBV5-4,NA
TGTGCCAGCAGTGACAGAACCTATGGCTACACCTTC,CASSDRTYGYTF,TRBJ1-2,NA,TRBV6-1,NA
TGCGCCAGCAGCTACCAGAATTCACCCCTCCACTTT,CASSYQNSPLHF,TRBJ1-6,NA,TRBV5-1,NA
TGTGCCAGCCGAGGGACAGGGCGCTTTGTAGATGAGCAGTTCTTC,CASRGTGRFVDEQFF,TRBJ2-1,NA,TRBV6-5,TRBD1
TGTGCCAGTAGTCTTGGGTCAGGGGGCACAAGCAATCAGCCCCAGCATTTT,CASSLGSGGTSNQPQHF,TRBJ1-5,many,TRBV19,TRBD1
TGCGCCAGCAGCTTGGCCCAAGGGGTCGAGGCAGATACGCAGTATTTT,CASSLAQGVEADTQYF,TRBJ2-3,NA,TRBV5-1,NA
TGTGCCAGCTCCGACAGCCGAAACACCATATATTTT,CASSDSRNTIYF,TRBJ1-3,once,TRBV18,NA
TGTGCCAGCAGCTTAGGGCTACGAGCGGAGGCCGATAACAATGAGCAGTTCTTC,CASSLGLRAEADNNEQFF,TRBJ2-1,NA,TRBV7-9,NA
TGTGCCAGCAGCGTAGATAGCGGGAGTGTAGATACGCAGTATTTT,CASSVDSGSVDTQYF,TRBJ2-3,NA,TRBV9,TRBD2
TGCAGCGTTCACCGACCAGCTAGGCCCCTCTCTTCCCGTAGCACAGATACGCAGTATTTT,CSVHRPARPLSSRSTDTQYF,TRBJ2-3,NA,TRBV29-1,NA
TGTGCCAGCAGCCCGCGTGGTAGCGGGAGAGGGGATACGCAGTATTTT,CASSPRGSGRGDTQYF,TRBJ2-3,NA,TRBV9,TRBD2
TGCGCCAGCAGCCCCAAACCAGGACAGCAATACAATGAGCAGTTCTTC,CASSPKPGQQYNEQFF,TRBJ2-1,NA,TRBV5-1,NA
TGTGCCAGCAGCCAAGAGACCAGGAACTATGGCTACACCTTC,CASSQETRNYGYTF,TRBJ1-2,NA,TRBV3-1/TRBV3-2,NA
TGTGCCAGCAGTGAAAGACTAGCGGGAGATAATGAGCAGTTCTTC,CASSERLAGDNEQFF,TRBJ2-1,once,TRBV2,TRBD2
TGTGCCAGCTTTGGGCTAGCGGGAGAGCCAGGTTACGAGCAGTACTTC,CASFGLAGEPGYEQYF,TRBJ2-7,NA,TRBV2,TRBD2
TGTGCCAGCTCACCAAACACGCGGGACTACAATGAGCAGTTCTTC,CASSPNTRDYNEQFF,TRBJ2-1,NA,TRBV18,NA
TGTGCCAGCAGTTTAGAAGGGGCAGGGAACTATGGCTACACCTTC,CASSLEGAGNYGYTF,TRBJ1-2,NA,TRBV27,NA
TGTGCCAGCAGCCCCCTCCCAGGGACAGGCAATTCACCCCTCCACTTT,CASSPLPGTGNSPLHF,TRBJ1-6,NA,TRBV7-9,TRBD1
TGCAGCGTTGTTGACAGGGTGAATGAGCAGTTCTTC,CSVVDRVNEQFF,TRBJ2-1,NA,TRBV29-1,TRBD1
TGTGCCAGCATGTTTGACAGGGGTAACACTGAAGCTTTCTTT,CASMFDRGNTEAFF,TRBJ1-1,few,TRBV27,TRBD1
TGTGCCAGTAGTTACTTGGGGCCGATTAGCACAGATACGCAGTATTTT,CASSYLGPISTDTQYF,TRBJ2-3,NA,TRBV19,NA